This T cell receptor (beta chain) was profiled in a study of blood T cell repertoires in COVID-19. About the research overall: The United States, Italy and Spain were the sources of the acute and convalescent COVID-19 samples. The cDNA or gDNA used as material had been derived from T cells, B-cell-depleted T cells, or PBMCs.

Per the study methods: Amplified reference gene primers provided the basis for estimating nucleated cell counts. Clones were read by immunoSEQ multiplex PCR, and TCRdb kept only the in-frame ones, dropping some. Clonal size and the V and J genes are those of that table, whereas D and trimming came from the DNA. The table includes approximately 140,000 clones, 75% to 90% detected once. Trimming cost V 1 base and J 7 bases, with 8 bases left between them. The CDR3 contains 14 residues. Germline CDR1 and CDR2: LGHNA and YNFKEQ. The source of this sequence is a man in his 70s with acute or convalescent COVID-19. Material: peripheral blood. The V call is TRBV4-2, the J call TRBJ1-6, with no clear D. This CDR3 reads CASSQGRSNSPLHF. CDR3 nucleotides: TGTGCCAGCAGCCAAGGCCGGTCCAATTCACCCCTCCACTTT.